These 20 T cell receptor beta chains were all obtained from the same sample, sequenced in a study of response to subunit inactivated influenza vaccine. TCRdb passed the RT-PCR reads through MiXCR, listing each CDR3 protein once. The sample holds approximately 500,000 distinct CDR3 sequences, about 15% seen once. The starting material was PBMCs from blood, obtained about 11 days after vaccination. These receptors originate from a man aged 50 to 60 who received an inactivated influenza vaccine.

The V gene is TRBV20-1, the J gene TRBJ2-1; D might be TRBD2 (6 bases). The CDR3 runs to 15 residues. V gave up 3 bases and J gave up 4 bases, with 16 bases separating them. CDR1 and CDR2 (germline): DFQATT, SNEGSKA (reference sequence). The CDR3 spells CSAREPGLPYNEQFF. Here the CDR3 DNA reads TGCAGTGCTAGGGAGCCGGGACTCCCATACAATGAGCAGTTCTTC.

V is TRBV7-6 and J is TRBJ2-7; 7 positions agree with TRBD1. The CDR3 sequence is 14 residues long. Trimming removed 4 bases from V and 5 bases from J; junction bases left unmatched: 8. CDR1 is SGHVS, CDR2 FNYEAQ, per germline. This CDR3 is CASSYRQGSNEQYF. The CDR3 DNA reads TGTGCCAGCAGCTATAGACAGGGTAGCAACGAGCAGTACTTC.

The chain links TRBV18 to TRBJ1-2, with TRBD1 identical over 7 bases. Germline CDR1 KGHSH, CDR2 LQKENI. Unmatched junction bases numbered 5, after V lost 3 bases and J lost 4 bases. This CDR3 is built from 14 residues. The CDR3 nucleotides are TGTGCCAGCTCACCCCCGTCAGGGGGCTATGGCTACACCTTC. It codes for CASSPPSGGYGYTF.

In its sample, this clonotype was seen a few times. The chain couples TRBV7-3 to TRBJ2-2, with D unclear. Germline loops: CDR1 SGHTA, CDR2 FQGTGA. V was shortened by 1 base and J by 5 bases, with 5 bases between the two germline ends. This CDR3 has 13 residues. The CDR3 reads CASSLIATGELFF. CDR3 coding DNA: TGTGCCAGCAGCTTAATCGCGACCGGGGAGCTGTTTTTT.

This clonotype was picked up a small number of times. CDR3 bases: TGCAGTGCTAGCGGGGGGCCTCCCTACGAGCAGTACTTC. This sequence encodes CSASGGPPYEQYF. The V call is TRBV20-1, the J call TRBJ2-7; D possibly corresponds to TRBD2 (7 bases). This CDR3 is built from 13 residues. Germline V lookup: CDR1 DFQATT, CDR2 SNEGSKA (reference sequence). Trimming cost V 3 bases and J 2 bases, with 11 bases left between them.

CDR3 region: CASSQIAGTYEQYF. CDR3 DNA: TGTGCCAGCAGCCAGATAGCGGGAACCTACGAGCAGTACTTC. The chain is built from TRBV7-2 and TRBJ2-7, with 8 bases matching TRBD2. CDR1 is SGHTA, CDR2 FQGNSA, per germline. Trimming at V came to 5 bases and at J to 2 bases, leaving 5 bases not matched to a gene. The CDR3 sequence is 14 residues long.

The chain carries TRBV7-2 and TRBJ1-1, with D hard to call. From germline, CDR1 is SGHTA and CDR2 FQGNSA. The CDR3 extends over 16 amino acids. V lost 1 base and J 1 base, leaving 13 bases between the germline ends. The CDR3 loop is CASSLVAVVKNTEAFF. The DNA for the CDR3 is TGTGCCAGCAGCTTAGTTGCGGTAGTTAAGAACACTGAAGCTTTCTTT. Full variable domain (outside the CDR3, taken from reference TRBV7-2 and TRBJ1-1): GAGVSQSPSNKVTEKGKDVELRCDPISGHTALYWYRQSLGQGLEFLIYFQGNSAPDKSGLPSDRFSAERTGGSVSTLTIQRTQQEDSAVYLCASSLVAVVKNTEAFFGQGTRLTVV.

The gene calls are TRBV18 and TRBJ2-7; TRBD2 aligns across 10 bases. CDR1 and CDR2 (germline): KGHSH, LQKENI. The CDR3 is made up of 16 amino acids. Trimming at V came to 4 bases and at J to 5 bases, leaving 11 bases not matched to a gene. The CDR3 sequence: CASSRLAGVGVDEQYF. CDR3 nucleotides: TGTGCCAGCTCACGGCTAGCGGGAGTCGGAGTCGACGAGCAGTACTTC.

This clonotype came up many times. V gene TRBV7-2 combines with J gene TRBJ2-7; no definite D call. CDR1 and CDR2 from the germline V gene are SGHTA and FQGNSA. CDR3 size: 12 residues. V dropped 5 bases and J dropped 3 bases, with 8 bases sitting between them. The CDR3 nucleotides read TGTGCCAGCAGCCCAAGATTCTACGAGCAGTACTTC. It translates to CASSPRFYEQYF.

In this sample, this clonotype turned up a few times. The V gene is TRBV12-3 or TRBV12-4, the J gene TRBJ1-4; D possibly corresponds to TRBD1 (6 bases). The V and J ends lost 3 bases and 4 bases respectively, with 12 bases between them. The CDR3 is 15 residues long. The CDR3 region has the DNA TGTGCCAGCAGTTTTTGGTCAGGGGTTAATGAAAAACTGTTTTTT. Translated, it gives CASSFWSGVNEKLFF.

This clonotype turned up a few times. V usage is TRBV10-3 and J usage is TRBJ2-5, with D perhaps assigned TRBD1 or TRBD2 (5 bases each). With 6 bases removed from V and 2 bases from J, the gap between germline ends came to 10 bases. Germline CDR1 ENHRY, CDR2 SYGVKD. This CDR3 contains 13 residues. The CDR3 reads CAISPGRQETQYF. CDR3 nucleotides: TGTGCCATCAGCCCGGGACGGCAAGAGACCCAGTACTTC.

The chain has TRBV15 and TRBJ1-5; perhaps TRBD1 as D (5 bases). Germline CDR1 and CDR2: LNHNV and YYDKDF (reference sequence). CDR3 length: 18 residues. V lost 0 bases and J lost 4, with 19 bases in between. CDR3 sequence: CATSRDSWGREGNQPQHF. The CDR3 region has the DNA TGTGCCACCAGCAGAGACTCATGGGGGAGGGAGGGGAATCAGCCCCAGCATTTT.

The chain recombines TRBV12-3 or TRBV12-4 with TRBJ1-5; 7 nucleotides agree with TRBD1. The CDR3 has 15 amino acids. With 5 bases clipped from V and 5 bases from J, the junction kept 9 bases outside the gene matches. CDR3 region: CASSHPNRGDQPQHF. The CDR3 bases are TGTGCCAGCAGTCACCCGAACAGGGGTGATCAGCCCCAGCATTTT.

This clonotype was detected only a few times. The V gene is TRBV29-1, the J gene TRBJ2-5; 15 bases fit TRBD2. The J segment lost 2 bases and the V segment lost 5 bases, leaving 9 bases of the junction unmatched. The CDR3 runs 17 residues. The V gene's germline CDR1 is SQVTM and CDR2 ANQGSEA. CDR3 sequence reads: CSVWGLAGGGPQETQYF. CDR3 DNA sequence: TGCAGCGTTTGGGGACTAGCGGGAGGAGGCCCGCAAGAGACCCAGTACTTC. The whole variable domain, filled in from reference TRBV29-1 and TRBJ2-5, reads SAVISQKPSRDICQRGTSLTIQCQVDSQVTMMFWYRQQPGQSLTLIATANQGSEATYESGFVIDKFPISRPNLTFSTLTVSNMSPEDSSIYLCSVWGLAGGGPQETQYFGPGTRLLVL.

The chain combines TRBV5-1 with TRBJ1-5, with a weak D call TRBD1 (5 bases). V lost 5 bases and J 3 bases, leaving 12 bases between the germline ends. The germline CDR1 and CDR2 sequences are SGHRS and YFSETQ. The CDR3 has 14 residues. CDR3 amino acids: CASRLQDFNQPQHF. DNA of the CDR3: TGCGCCAGCAGGCTACAGGACTTCAATCAGCCCCAGCATTTT.

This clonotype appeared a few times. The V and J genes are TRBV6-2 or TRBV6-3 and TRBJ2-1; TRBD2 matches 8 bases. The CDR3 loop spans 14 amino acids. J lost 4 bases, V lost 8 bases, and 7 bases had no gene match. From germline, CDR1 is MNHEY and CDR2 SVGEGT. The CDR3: CASGSGSRYNEQFF. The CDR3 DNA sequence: TGTGCCAGCGGGAGCGGGAGTCGATACAATGAGCAGTTCTTC.

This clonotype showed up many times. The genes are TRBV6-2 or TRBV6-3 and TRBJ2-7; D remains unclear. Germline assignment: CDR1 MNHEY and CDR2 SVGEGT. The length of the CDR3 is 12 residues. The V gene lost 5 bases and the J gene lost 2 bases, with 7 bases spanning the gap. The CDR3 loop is CASSGQTYEQYF. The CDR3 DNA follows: TGTGCCAGCAGTGGGCAGACCTACGAGCAGTACTTC.

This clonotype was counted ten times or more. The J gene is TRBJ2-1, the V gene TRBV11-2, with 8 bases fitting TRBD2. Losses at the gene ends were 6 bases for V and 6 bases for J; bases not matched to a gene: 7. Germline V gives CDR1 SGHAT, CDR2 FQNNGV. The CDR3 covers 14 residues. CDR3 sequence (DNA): TGTGCCAGCAGAAAAACCGGGACTAGCAATGAGCAGTTCTTC. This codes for CASRKTGTSNEQFF.

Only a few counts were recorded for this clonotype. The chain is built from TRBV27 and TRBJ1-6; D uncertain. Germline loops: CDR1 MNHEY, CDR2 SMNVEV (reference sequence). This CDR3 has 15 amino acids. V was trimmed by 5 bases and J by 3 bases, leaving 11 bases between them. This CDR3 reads CASSGTANYNSPLHF. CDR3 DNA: TGTGCCAGCAGTGGTACAGCCAACTATAATTCACCCCTCCACTTT.

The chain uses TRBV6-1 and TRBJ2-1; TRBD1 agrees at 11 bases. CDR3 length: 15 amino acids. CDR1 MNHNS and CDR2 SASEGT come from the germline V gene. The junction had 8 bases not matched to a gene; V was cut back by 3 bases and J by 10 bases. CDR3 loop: CASSERDRGDREQFF. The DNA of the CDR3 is TGTGCCAGCAGTGAGCGGGACAGGGGGGATCGGGAGCAGTTCTTC.